The next 9 T cell receptor beta chains were all read from a single sample in a study of blood T cell repertoires in COVID-19. The table came from immunoSEQ multiplex PCR; TCRdb's copy has only in-frame clones and leaves some out. The top ten hold around 9.3% of the sample, which has around 430,000 clones, approximately 87% seen once. Sequences were obtained from PBMCs or T cells enriched from blood (not recorded which). These receptors all stem from a woman in her forties or fifties who had recovered from COVID-19.

Worth noting for this clone: Distinct nucleotide sequences in the sample also encode this CDR3. This rearrangement joins TRBV12-3 or TRBV12-4 to TRBJ1-4; a possible D gene is TRBD1 (6 bases). The CDR3 runs 12 residues. Trimming shortened V by 9 bases and J by 8 bases, and 13 bases separated the two germline ends. The CDR3 loop is CASSLGAEKLFF. DNA of the CDR3: TGTGCCAGTTCACTGGGGGCCGAAAAACTGTTTTTT.

V is TRBV6-6 and J is TRBJ2-6; TRBD1 aligns across 8 bases. The J segment lost 1 base and the V segment lost 8 bases, leaving 7 bases of the junction unmatched. There are 16 residues in the CDR3. Germline CDR1 is MNHNY and CDR2 is SVGAGI (reference sequence). CDR3 DNA sequence: TGTGCCAGCCGGACGACAGGGGTATCTGGGGCCAACGTCCTGACTTTC. Its translation is CASRTTGVSGANVLTF.

This chain uses TRBV3-1 (or the pseudogene TRBV3-2) with TRBJ1-4, with unresolved D. The CDR3 contains 14 residues. V was trimmed by 2 bases and J by 7 bases, leaving 11 bases between them. Germline V CDR1 and CDR2: LGHDT, YNNKEL (reference sequence). CDR3 in amino acids: CASSQHYTVEKLFF. CDR3 coding DNA: TGTGCCAGCAGCCAACACTACACTGTTGAAAAACTGTTTTTT.

The chain joins TRBV7-9 to TRBJ1-2, with D possibly matching TRBD1 (6 bases). Germline CDR1 SEHNR, CDR2 FQNEAQ (reference sequence). This CDR3 region has 13 residues. Trimming stripped 7 bases from V and 8 bases from J, with 17 bases between. The CDR3 region is CASNPQGRHGYTF. The CDR3 DNA sequence: TGTGCCAGCAACCCACAGGGAAGACACGGCTACACCTTC.

The chain couples TRBV10-3 to TRBJ1-3, with TRBD1 matching over 12 bases. This CDR3 contains 14 residues. The germline V gene encodes CDR1 ENHRY and CDR2 SYGVKD. V trimming: 11 bases; J trimming: 2 bases; junction bases outside the gene matches: 4. The CDR3 here is CAGGTGGAGNTIYF. The CDR3 DNA reads as TGTGCCGGGGGGACAGGGGGCGCTGGAAACACCATATATTTT.

V gene TRBV27 combines with J gene TRBJ2-1; 10 bases fit TRBD2. J lost 3 bases, V lost 5 bases, and 4 bases had no gene match. In germline, CDR1 is MNHEY, CDR2 SMNVEV (reference sequence). This CDR3 has 15 residues. Here the CDR3 reads CASSDWTSGYNEQFF. DNA for the CDR3: TGTGCCAGCAGTGACTGGACTAGCGGCTACAATGAGCAGTTCTTC.

This clone was found once. The rearrangement joins TRBV29-1 to TRBJ1-1; no reliable D call. This CDR3 region has 12 residues. The germline CDR1 and CDR2 sequences are SQVTM and ANQGSEA. Between the trimmed V and J ends, which lost 6 bases and 0 bases, there was a span of 8 bases. Written as DNA, the CDR3 is TGCAGCGTGACTGCGATGAACACTGAAGCTTTCTTT. The encoded protein is CSVTAMNTEAFF.

This chain connects TRBV2 to TRBJ1-1, with D perhaps matching TRBD1 (6 bases). This CDR3 contains 12 residues. Germline V gives CDR1 SNHLY, CDR2 FYNNEI. V was clipped by 7 bases and J by 11 bases, with 17 bases between them. CDR3 DNA sequence: TGTGCCAGCAAGGGGGGGAGTAGAGCGGCTTTCTTT. It specifies CASKGGSRAAFF.

The chain employs TRBV2 and TRBJ1-2; tentative D call: TRBD1 (6 bases). Germline V gene lookup returns CDR1 SNHLY and CDR2 FYNNEI. The CDR3 is 15 residues long. Trimming took off 6 bases at V and 4 bases at J, with 18 bases between the two ends. CDR3: CASRVPGQGIYGYTF. In DNA form, the CDR3 reads TGTGCCAGCAGGGTCCCGGGACAAGGGATCTATGGCTACACCTTC.